Following are 11 T cell receptor beta chains from one sample sequenced in a study of cytotoxic CD8 clonotypes in ibrutinib-treated CLL. Some clones are missing from TCRdb's copy, which holds only in-frame ones; the method was immunoSEQ multiplex PCR. Among tens of thousands of clones listed, approximately 57% were seen once. Here the sequenced sample was PBMCs, taken before ibrutinib treatment. The source of these receptors is a human donor with chronic lymphocytic leukemia.

The chain combines TRBV7-9 with TRBJ2-7; D may be TRBD1 or TRBD2 (5 bases each). Germline-derived CDR1 and CDR2 are SEHNR and FQNEAQ (reference sequence). Trimming took 4 bases from V and 5 from J, leaving 15 bases between them. This CDR3 has 14 residues. Here the CDR3 reads CASSSWPRDHEQYF. Here the CDR3 DNA reads TGTGCCAGCAGCTCATGGCCAAGGGACCACGAGCAGTACTTC.

The chain carries TRBV9 and TRBJ2-5; a possible D gene is TRBD1 (7 bases). Germline assignment: CDR1 SGDLS and CDR2 YYNGEE. The CDR3 has 14 amino acids. Trimming stripped 4 bases from V and 1 base from J, with 11 bases between. This CDR3 is CASSRRGPQETQYF. DNA of the CDR3: TGTGCCAGCAGCCGGAGGGGGCCCCAAGAGACCCAGTACTTC.

The rearrangement uses TRBV19 and TRBJ2-1, with a possible D match to TRBD1 (6 bases). Germline CDR1 and CDR2: LNHDA and SQIVND (reference sequence). Trimming took 5 bases from V and 7 from J, leaving 15 bases between them. The CDR3 covers 14 residues. The CDR3 DNA sequence: TGTGCCAGTAGTGGACAGTGGTTCAAGAATGAGCAGTTCTTC. Its translation is CASSGQWFKNEQFF.

This clone came up a few times. The chain combines TRBV7-9 with TRBJ1-1; D remains ambiguous. With 5 bases removed from V and 4 bases from J, the gap between germline ends came to 17 bases. The CDR3 extends over 15 amino acids. The germline V gene encodes CDR1 SEHNR and CDR2 FQNEAQ (reference sequence). CDR3 amino acids: CASSPSGRGTTEAFF. The CDR3 nucleotides are TGTGCCAGCAGCCCATCTGGCCGGGGAACCACTGAAGCTTTCTTT.

This clone appeared a few times. This chain links TRBV2 with TRBJ2-7; TRBD1 aligns across 8 bases. The trim removed 7 bases at V and 6 bases at J, leaving 8 bases unmatched. The germline gives CDR1 SNHLY, CDR2 FYNNEI. The CDR3 runs to 13 residues. The DNA of the CDR3 is TGTGCCAGCAACCCGGGACAGGCTCGCGAGCAGTACTTC. Its protein is CASNPGQAREQYF.

The V gene is TRBV2, the J gene TRBJ1-2, with 9 nucleotides matching TRBD1. After removal of 8 bases from V and 8 bases from J, the junction contained 18 bases not matched to a gene. The CDR3 length is 16 residues. CDR1 SNHLY and CDR2 FYNNEI come from the germline V gene. The CDR3 reads CASRAPPGGTGLGYTF. CDR3 bases: TGTGCCAGCCGCGCACCCCCAGGCGGGACAGGGTTAGGCTACACCTTC.

The table lists this clone with a few counts. The chain uses TRBV18 and TRBJ2-1; tentative D call: TRBD1 (6 bases). The V and J ends lost 4 bases and 3 bases respectively, with 16 bases between them. This CDR3 is built from 16 residues. CDR1 and CDR2 (germline): KGHSH, LQKENI. The CDR3 loop is CASSQRLTGSYNEQFF. DNA of the CDR3: TGTGCCAGCTCACAAAGACTTACAGGGAGCTACAATGAGCAGTTCTTC.

The chain uses TRBV28 and TRBJ2-2; D is unclear. The germline V gene has CDR1 MDHEN and CDR2 SYDVKM. The CDR3 contains 12 residues. V lost 7 bases, J lost 0 bases, and 3 bases lay in between. The CDR3 DNA sequence: TGTGCCAGCAAGTCGAACACCGGGGAGCTGTTTTTT. Translating it yields CASKSNTGELFF.

The genes are TRBV5-1 and TRBJ2-5; TRBD1 is a possible D gene (6 bases). The V end was cut by 0 bases, the J end by 4 bases, with 7 bases between. This CDR3 contains 13 residues. CDR1 is SGHRS and CDR2 is YFSETQ in the germline V gene. CDR3 sequence reads: CASSLVRGETQYF. The CDR3, as DNA: TGCGCCAGCAGCTTGGTCAGGGGAGAGACCCAGTACTTC. Full variable domain (missing parts from reference TRBV5-1 and TRBJ2-5): KAGVTQTPRYLIKTRGQQVTLSCSPISGHRSVSWYQQTPGQGLQFLFEYFSETQRNKGNFPGRFSGRQFSNSRSEMNVSTLELGDSALYLCASSLVRGETQYFGPGTRLLVL.

This clone has more than one count but fewer than ten. The genes are TRBV10-1 and TRBJ2-3; D is uncertain. With 3 bases removed from V and 1 base from J, the gap between germline ends came to 5 bases. The CDR3 runs to 13 residues. Germline values: CDR1 WNHNN, CDR2 SYGVQD (reference sequence). The DNA for the CDR3 is TGCGCCAGCAGTGACCAGGGCACAGATACGCAGTATTTT. Protein sequence: CASSDQGTDTQYF.

Here the CDR3 DNA reads TGCGCCAGCAGCCCCGCCATCTTGACAGGGGACAATGAAAAACTGTTTTTT. Translation: CASSPAILTGDNEKLFF. The chain combines TRBV5-1 with TRBJ1-4; 8 bases align to TRBD1. CDR1 and CDR2 from the germline V gene are SGHRS and YFSETQ. With V trimmed by 4 bases and J by 5 bases, 13 bases remained unmatched. The CDR3 has 17 amino acids.